The 2 T cell receptor beta chains presented below share a single source sample, sequenced in a study of human T cells and chemical hapten exposure. Time point noted: pre-sensitization, week 0. Described treatment: therapeutic diphenylcyclopropenone sensitization with weekly scalp DPC. TCRdb re-derived calls from the RACE reads in MiXCR, one entry per CDR3 protein. The sample holds 270,000 or so distinct CDR3 sequences, roughly 7.4% seen once. Sequenced material: whole blood, taken in connection with sensitization to the hapten diphenylcyclopropenone (DPC). All receptors come from a man aged 18-30 years with alopecia areata. Some clones in this sample may be carry-over from other donors' samples.

This chain uses TRBV4-1 with TRBJ1-2, with a weak D call TRBD1 (5 bases). CDR3 length: 14 amino acids. V dropped 3 bases and J dropped 4 bases, with 12 bases sitting between them. Germline CDR1 MGHRA, CDR2 YSYEKL. The CDR3 region is CASSQPDSVYGYTF. Here the CDR3 DNA reads TGCGCCAGCAGCCAGCCAGACAGCGTCTATGGCTACACCTTC.

This clonotype has a handful of counts. The chain carries TRBV7-2 and TRBJ1-2; the D is unclear. The V gene's germline CDR1 is SGHTA and CDR2 FQGNSA. Trimming removed 5 bases at V and 5 bases at J, with 12 bases between. The CDR3 is 13 residues long. The CDR3 sequence: CASSAATIYGYTF. The CDR3 bases are TGTGCCAGCAGCGCGGCCACTATTTATGGCTACACCTTC.